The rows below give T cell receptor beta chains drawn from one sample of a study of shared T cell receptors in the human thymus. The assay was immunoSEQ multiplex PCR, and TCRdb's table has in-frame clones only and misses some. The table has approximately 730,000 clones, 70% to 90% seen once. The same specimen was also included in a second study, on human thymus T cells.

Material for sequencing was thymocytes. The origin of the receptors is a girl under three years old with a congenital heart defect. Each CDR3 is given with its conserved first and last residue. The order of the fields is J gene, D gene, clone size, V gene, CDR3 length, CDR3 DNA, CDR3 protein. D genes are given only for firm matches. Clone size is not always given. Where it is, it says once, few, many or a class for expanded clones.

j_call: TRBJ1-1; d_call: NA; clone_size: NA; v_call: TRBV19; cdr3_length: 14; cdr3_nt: TGTGCCAGTAGTATTCGTGGCCTGAACACTGAAGCTTTCTTT; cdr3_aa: CASSIRGLNTEAFF
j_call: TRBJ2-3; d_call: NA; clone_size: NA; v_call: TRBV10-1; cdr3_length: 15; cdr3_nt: TGCGCCAGCAGTGAGTCATCGGCTAGGAGAGATACGCAGTATTTT; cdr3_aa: CASSESSARRDTQYF
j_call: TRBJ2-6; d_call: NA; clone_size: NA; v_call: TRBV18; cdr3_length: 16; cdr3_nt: TGTGCCAGCTCACCGGTGCTGAGCTCTGGGGCCAACGTCCTGACTTTC; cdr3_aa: CASSPVLSSGANVLTF
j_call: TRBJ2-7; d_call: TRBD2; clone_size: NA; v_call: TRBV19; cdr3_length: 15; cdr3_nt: TGTGCCAGTAGTACGCGGCGGGGGATAACCTACGAGCAGTACTTC; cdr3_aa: CASSTRRGITYEQYF
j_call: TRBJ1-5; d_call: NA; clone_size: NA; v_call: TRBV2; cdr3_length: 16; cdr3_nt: TGTGCCAGCGCGGGGAAGGCAGATTATAGCAATCAGCCCCAGCATTTT; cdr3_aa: CASAGKADYSNQPQHF
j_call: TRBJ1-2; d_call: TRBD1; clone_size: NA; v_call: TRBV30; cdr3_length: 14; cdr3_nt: TGTGCCTGGAGTGTAAACAGGGGGCGGAAGGGCTACACCTTC; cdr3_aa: CAWSVNRGRKGYTF
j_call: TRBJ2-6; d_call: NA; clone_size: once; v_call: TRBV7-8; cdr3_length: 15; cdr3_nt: TGTGCCAGCAGTAAGAGAGTTACTGGGGCCAACGTCCTGACTTTC; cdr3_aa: CASSKRVTGANVLTF
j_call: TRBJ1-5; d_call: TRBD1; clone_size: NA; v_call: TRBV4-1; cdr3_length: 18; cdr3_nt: TGCGCCAGCAGCCAGACAGACAGGGGATTTTATAGCAATCAGCCCCAGCATTTT; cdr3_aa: CASSQTDRGFYSNQPQHF
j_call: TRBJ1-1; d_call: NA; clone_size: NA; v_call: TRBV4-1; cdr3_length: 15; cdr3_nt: TGCGCCAGCAGCCGATCTAGTCAAATGAACACTGAAGCTTTCTTT; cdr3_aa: CASSRSSQMNTEAFF
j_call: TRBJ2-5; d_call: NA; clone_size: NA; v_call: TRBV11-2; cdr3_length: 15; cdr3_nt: TGTGCCAGCAGCTCATTGAGCAGGCAGGGGCAGACCCAGTACTTC; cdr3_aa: CASSSLSRQGQTQYF
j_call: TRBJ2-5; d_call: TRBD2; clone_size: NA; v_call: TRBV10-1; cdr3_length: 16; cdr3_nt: TGCGCCAGCAGTACCCAAAAGCGGGGGGTCCAAGAGACCCAGTACTTC; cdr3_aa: CASSTQKRGVQETQYF
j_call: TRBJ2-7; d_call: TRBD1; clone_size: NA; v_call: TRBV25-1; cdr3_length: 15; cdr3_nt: TGTGCCAGCGGAACAATCACAGGGGCCCAGCACGAGCAGTACTTC; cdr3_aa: CASGTITGAQHEQYF
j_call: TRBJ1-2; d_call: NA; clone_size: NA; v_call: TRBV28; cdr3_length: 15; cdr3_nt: TGTGCCAGCAGACCACCCACAGGGATCGGGTATGGCTACACCTTC; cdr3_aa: CASRPPTGIGYGYTF
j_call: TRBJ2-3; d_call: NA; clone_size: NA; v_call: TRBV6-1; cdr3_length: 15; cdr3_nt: TGTGCCAGCAGTGAAGCGGGACTGAACACAGATACGCAGTATTTT; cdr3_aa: CASSEAGLNTDTQYF
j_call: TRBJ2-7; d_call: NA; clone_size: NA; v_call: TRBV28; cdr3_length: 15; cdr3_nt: TGTGCCAGCACCCGTCGGCGGGGGCAGGGTTACGAGCAGTACTTC; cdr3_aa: CASTRRRGQGYEQYF